The T cell receptor (beta chain) described here comes from a study of T cells expressing NK-cell markers. Looking at the study overall: Sorted CD3+CD56+NKG2C+, CD3+CD56+NKG2C- and CD3+CD56-NKG2C+ T cells supplied TCR beta repertoires.

Whole-study results and caveats: Certain NKG2C+ T cell clones were expanded, and their HCMV specificity remained unclear. Among CD8+ T cells from several donors, dominant NKG2C+ clonotypes accounted for roughly 1.0-7.0%. The CD3+CD56-NKG2C+ fraction of a handful of donors was likewise dominated by these clonotypes.

As for this clonotype: The antigen is unknown.

CDR1 and CDR2 from the germline V gene are SGHAT and FQNNGV. The CDR3 is made up of 16 amino acids. TCRdb derives one entry per CDR3 protein from the 5' RACE reads, leaving out DNA. The sample shows 550,000 or so distinct CDR3 sequences, and 3.5% to 4.5% sits with its ten largest clones. The sequencing sample was made of blood T cells: a sorted CD56 or NKG2C T cell subset, CD4+ or CD8+ T cells, or bulk PBMC T cells (not recorded which). This TCR was recovered from a man between 18 and 29 years old in good health. The rearrangement uses TRBV11-2 and TRBJ2-1. CDR3 protein: CASSLALARSYNEQFF.